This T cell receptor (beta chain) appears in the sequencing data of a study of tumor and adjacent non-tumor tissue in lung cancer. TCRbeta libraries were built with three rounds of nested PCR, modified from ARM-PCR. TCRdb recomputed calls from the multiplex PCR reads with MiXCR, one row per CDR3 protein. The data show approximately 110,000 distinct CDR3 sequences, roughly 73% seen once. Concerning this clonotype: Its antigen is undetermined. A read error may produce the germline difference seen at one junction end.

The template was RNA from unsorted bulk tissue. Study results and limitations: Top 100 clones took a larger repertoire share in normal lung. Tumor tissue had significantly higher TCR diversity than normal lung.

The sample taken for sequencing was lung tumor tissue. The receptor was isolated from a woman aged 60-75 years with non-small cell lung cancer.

The CDR3 region is CASSLTRGGAGRELYF. In DNA form, the CDR3 reads TGCGCCAGCAGCCTCACCCGGGGAGGGGCTGGCAGGGAGCTGTATTTT. V and J are TRBV4-3 and TRBJ2-2, with 7 positions matching TRBD2. The CDR3 contains 16 residues. From germline, CDR1 is LGHNA and CDR2 YSLEER.